This T cell receptor beta chain was identified in a study of Ad26.COV2.S vaccination and SARS-CoV-2 variants. Treatment denoted: roughly 19 received Ad26.COV2.S at low or high dose, single or two shots; 5 received placebo; per-sample allocation not given. Collection of samples fell on day 63 after the first vaccine or placebo injection. Some clones are missing from TCRdb's copy, which holds only in-frame ones; the method was immunoSEQ multiplex PCR. The sample shows about 420,000 clones, 85% to 90% of them seen only once. Unmatched junction bases numbered 6, after V lost 10 bases and J lost 2 bases. The CDR3 runs 14 residues. The germline V gene encodes CDR1 SGHTA and CDR2 FQGNSA.

This TCR came from a person aged 18 to 59 who received the Ad26.COV2.S COVID-19 vaccine or a placebo. The sample was peripheral blood, taken in a trial of Ad26.COV2.S vaccine versus placebo. The chain links TRBV7-2 to TRBJ2-2, with 8 positions matching TRBD2. The CDR3 region has the DNA TGTGCCACCGGGGGGGGGCCCAACACCGGGGAGCTGTTTTTT. Amino acids: CATGGGPNTGELFF.